This T cell receptor (beta chain) was retrieved from a study of T-cell memory formation after mild COVID-19. Findings and caveats of the study: CD4/CD8 balance characterized clones contracting day 15 to 85, and CD4+ skew characterized later expanders.

CDR3 length: 11 amino acids. V dropped 3 bases and J dropped 5 bases, with 4 bases sitting between them. Per germline, CDR1 SEHNR and CDR2 FQNEAQ (reference sequence). A single record per CDR3 protein comes from TCRdb applying MiXCR to the 5' RACE reads. Of 300,000 to 350,000 distinct CDR3 sequences listed, around 19% were seen once; the top ten hold roughly 20%. Of note for this clonotype: The target antigen is unknown.

J is TRBJ1-1 and V is TRBV7-9; D is unclear. The sample taken for sequencing was PBMCs or a T cell subset sorted from them (not recorded which). This receptor was taken from a man younger than 30 who had mild COVID-19 (a few samples of this study predate the infection). Cell type and time point are not known. The CDR3 spells CASSLRTEAFF. The CDR3, as DNA: TGTGCCAGCAGCTTGCGGACTGAAGCTTTCTTT.